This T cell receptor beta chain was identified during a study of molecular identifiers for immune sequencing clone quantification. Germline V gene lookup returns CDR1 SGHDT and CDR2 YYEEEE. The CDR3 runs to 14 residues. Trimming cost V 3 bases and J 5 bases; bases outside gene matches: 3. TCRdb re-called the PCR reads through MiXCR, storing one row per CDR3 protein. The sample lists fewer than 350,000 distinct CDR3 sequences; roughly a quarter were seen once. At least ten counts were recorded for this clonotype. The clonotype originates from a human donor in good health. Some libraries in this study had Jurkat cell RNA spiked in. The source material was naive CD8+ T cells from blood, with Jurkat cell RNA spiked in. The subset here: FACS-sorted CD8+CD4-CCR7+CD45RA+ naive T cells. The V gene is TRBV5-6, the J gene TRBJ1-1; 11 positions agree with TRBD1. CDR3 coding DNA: TGTGCCAGCAGCTGGGGGACAGGGGGTACTGAAGCTTTCTTT. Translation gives CASSWGTGGTEAFF. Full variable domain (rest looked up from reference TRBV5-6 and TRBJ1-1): DAGVTQSPTHLIKTRGQQVTLRCSPKSGHDTVSWYQQALGQGPQFIFQYYEEEERQRGNFPDRFSGHQFPNYSSELNVNALLLGDSALYLCASSWGTGGTEAFFGQGTRLTVV.